Listed here are 17 T cell receptor beta chains from one sample, sequenced in a study of tumor and adjacent non-tumor tissue in lung cancer. TCRbeta libraries were built with three rounds of nested PCR, modified from ARM-PCR. TCRdb re-analysed the multiplex PCR reads in MiXCR, keeping a single row per CDR3 protein. The sample consists of 85,000 to 100,000 distinct CDR3 sequences, roughly 70% of them appearing once. The template was RNA from unsorted bulk tissue. Specimen: lung tumor tissue. These receptors came from a man between 60 and 75 years old with non-small cell lung cancer.

Details on this clonotype: The germline gene is not matched at one end of the junction; a read error may be the cause. This chain uses TRBV20-1 with TRBJ2-3, with 10 positions matching TRBD2. The germline V gene encodes CDR1 DFQATT and CDR2 SNEGSKA (reference sequence). CDR3 length equals 16 residues. CDR3 sequence reads: CSARDTSSGRADTQFF. The CDR3 DNA sequence: TGCAGCGCTAGAGATACAAGCAGCGGGAGGGCAGATACGCAGTTTTTT.

As for this clonotype: Since no conserved phenylalanine or tryptophan closes the CDR3, a read error is the likely cause. The J gene is TRBJ1-1, the V gene TRBV5-4; D might be TRBD1 (6 bases). CDR1 SGHNT and CDR2 YYREEE come from the germline V gene (reference sequence). The length of the CDR3 is 11 residues. This chain's CDR3 is CVSSSTGKAFV. CDR3 DNA: TGTGTCAGCAGCTCAACAGGGAAAGCTTTCGTT.

Worth noting for this clonotype: This may come from a read error, since a much larger clone is one base off. The chain joins TRBV6-1 to TRBJ2-5; TRBD2 aligns across 13 bases. CDR1 and CDR2 from the germline V gene are MNHNS and SASEGT. The CDR3 loop spans 16 amino acids. The DNA for the CDR3 is TGTGCCTGCAGTGAACTAGCGGGAGGGAGTGAAGCGACCCAGTACTTC. It yields the protein CACSELAGGSEATQYF.

This CDR3 reads CAISGGVRRSYEQYF. The DNA for the CDR3 is TGTGCCATCAGTGGGGGAGTCCGAAGGTCCTACGAGCAGTACTTC. The V gene is TRBV10-3, the J gene TRBJ2-7, with TRBD2 as a possible D gene (5 bases). The CDR3 is made up of 15 amino acids. Germline-derived CDR1 and CDR2 are ENHRY and SYGVKD. V was pared by 4 bases and J by 1 base, with 14 bases between.

Turning to this clonotype: A much larger clone lies a single base off, so this may be a read error. This chain links TRBV4-1 with TRBJ1-2; D perhaps matches TRBD1 (5 bases). Germline loops: CDR1 MGHRA, CDR2 YSYEKL. V lost 10 bases and J 2 bases, leaving 14 bases between the germline ends. This CDR3 has 13 residues. CDR3 bases: TGCGCCAACACACGGGACCTGAACTATGGCTACACCTTC. It is translated as CANTRDLNYGYTF.

A remark on this clonotype: The junction departs from germline at one end; a sequencing error may be responsible. This chain connects TRBV6-5 to TRBJ2-7, with a tentative D call TRBD1 (6 bases). Germline CDR1 is MNHEY and CDR2 is SVGAGI. The length of the CDR3 is 15 residues. The CDR3 protein is CARSYSGTSEREQYF. The CDR3 DNA is TGTGCCAGGAGTTACTCTGGGACAAGCGAACGGGAGCAGTACTTC.

This clonotype has only a few counts. A much larger clone differs by one base, so this may be a read error. V usage is TRBV29-1 and J usage is TRBJ2-3, with 9 bases matching TRBD1. The CDR3 runs 13 residues. Per germline, CDR1 SQVTM and CDR2 ANQGSEA. The V gene end was trimmed by 6 bases and the J gene end by 6 bases; junction bases not matched to a gene: 7. CDR3 DNA sequence: TGCAGCGTGGTTGGGACAGGGTGTGATACGCAGTATTTT. Encoded protein: CSVVGTGCDTQYF.

The V call is TRBV12-3 or TRBV12-4, the J call TRBJ1-2; D perhaps matches TRBD1 (5 bases). The CDR3 is made up of 17 amino acids. The chain's CDR3 is CVSCVRRLANRRGGYTF. The CDR3 coding sequence is TGTGTAAGCTGTGTCAGGCGGTTGGCTAATCGAAGGGGCGGCTACACCTTC.

On this clonotype itself: One end of the junction varies from germline; a read error may be responsible. The chain uses TRBV5-4 and TRBJ2-5; 9 nucleotides line up with TRBD1. The CDR3 is made up of 15 amino acids. Germline-derived CDR1 and CDR2 are SGHNT and YYREEE (reference sequence). CDR3 DNA: TGTGCGAGCAGCCTGGAACAGGGGGCAAGGAAGACCCAGTACTTC. This encodes CASSLEQGARKTQYF. Full variable domain (remainder filled in from reference TRBV5-4 and TRBJ2-5): ETGVTQSPTHLIKTRGQQVTLRCSSQSGHNTVSWYQQALGQGPQFIFQYYREEENGRGNFPPRFSGLQFPNYSSELNVNALELDDSALYLCASSLEQGARKTQYFGPGTRLLVL.

The sample holds a few counts of this clonotype. The chain is built from TRBV20-1 and TRBJ2-5; 10 bases match TRBD2. After removal of 0 bases from V and 3 bases from J, the junction contained 7 bases not matched to a gene. Germline CDR1 and CDR2: DFQATT and SNEGSKA (reference sequence). This CDR3 region has 16 residues. CDR3 residues: CSARDGTSVPKETQYF. Written as DNA, the CDR3 is TGCAGTGCTAGAGATGGGACTAGCGTACCAAAAGAGACCCAGTACTTC.

A remark on this clonotype: Since a much larger clone is just one base distant, this may be a read error. V and J are TRBV28 and TRBJ2-2; D is undetermined. V was clipped by 3 bases and J by 4 bases, with 15 bases between them. This CDR3 has 16 amino acids. Germline loops: CDR1 MDHEN, CDR2 SYDVKM. CDR3 sequence reads: CASSLQALAATGELFF. The CDR3 DNA reads TGTGCCAGCAGTTTGCAGGCACTGGCGGCCACCGGGGAGCTGTTTTTT.

V and J are TRBV5-6 and TRBJ2-7, with unresolved D. From germline, CDR1 is SGHDT and CDR2 YYEEEE. The CDR3 is 13 amino acids. Trimming cost V 3 bases and J 3 bases, with 10 bases left between them. The CDR3 DNA reads TGTGCCAGCAGCTATGACGGATACTACGAGCAGTACTTC. This gives the protein CASSYDGYYEQYF. Full variable domain (rest looked up from reference TRBV5-6 and TRBJ2-7): DAGVTQSPTHLIKTRGQQVTLRCSPKSGHDTVSWYQQALGQGPQFIFQYYEEEERQRGNFPDRFSGHQFPNYSSELNVNALLLGDSALYLCASSYDGYYEQYFGPGTRLTVT.

In this sample, this clonotype turned up many times. It may be a read error: a sequence one base away is much more abundant. The rearrangement joins TRBV6-5 to TRBJ2-5; 7 bases are a match to TRBD1. The CDR3 covers 14 residues. Germline V CDR1 and CDR2: MNHEY, SVGAGI. J was trimmed by 4 bases and V by 2 bases; bases with no gene match: 4. Written as DNA, the CDR3 is TGTGCCAGCAGTTACAGGGGGCGCCGAGAGACCCAGTACTTC. Translated, it gives CASSYRGRRETQYF.

This clonotype has at least ten counts. The chain employs TRBV29-1 and TRBJ2-1; TRBD2 aligns across 7 bases. The CDR3 has 12 amino acids. V shed 7 bases and J 4 bases; nucleotides not matched to a gene: 4. CDR1 and CDR2 (germline): SQVTM, ANQGSEA. CDR3 nucleotides: TGCAGCGGAACGGGAGGATACAATGAGCAGTTCTTC. Protein: CSGTGGYNEQFF.

CDR3 DNA: TGTGCCAGCAGTACTCATGCATTGGGGGAGTCACAACCTGGAGCTTTCTTT. This gives the protein CASSTHALGESQPGAFF. The chain joins TRBV28 to TRBJ1-1, with D possibly TRBD1 on 5 matching bases. Trimming cost V 5 bases and J 10 bases, with 29 bases left between them. Germline V lookup: CDR1 MDHEN, CDR2 SYDVKM. The CDR3 covers 17 residues.

The CDR3 coding sequence is TGCAGCGCCCAACAGGGGTGCAATCAGCCCCAGCATTTT. Its translation: CSAQQGCNQPQHF. V usage is TRBV29-1 and J usage is TRBJ1-5; TRBD1 aligns across 7 bases. V dropped 7 bases and J dropped 2; count of bases not matched to a gene: 5. CDR1 is SQVTM, CDR2 ANQGSEA, per germline. This CDR3 is 13 amino acids long.

In the case of this clonotype: The germline gene is not matched at one end of the junction; a read error may be the cause. The V gene is TRBV14, the J gene TRBJ2-5, with 8 bases aligning to TRBD1. The CDR3 sequence is 15 residues long. Germline V gives CDR1 SGHDN, CDR2 FVKESK. The CDR3 DNA reads TGTGTCAGCATCCAAGACGGGACAGGTTTTGAGACCCAGTACTTC. Translating gives CVSIQDGTGFETQYF.